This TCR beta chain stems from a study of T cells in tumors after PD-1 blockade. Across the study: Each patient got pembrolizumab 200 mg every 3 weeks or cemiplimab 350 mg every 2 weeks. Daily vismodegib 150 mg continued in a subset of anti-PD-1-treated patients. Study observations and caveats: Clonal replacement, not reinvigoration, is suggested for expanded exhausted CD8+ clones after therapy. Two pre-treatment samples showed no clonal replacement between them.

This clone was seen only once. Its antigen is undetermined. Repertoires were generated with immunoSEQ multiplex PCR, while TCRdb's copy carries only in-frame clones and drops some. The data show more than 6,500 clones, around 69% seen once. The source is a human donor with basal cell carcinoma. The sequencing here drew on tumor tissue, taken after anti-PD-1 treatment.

Written as DNA, the CDR3 is TGTGCCAGCAGCTTACCACTAGGTGACACAGATACGCAGTATTTT. It codes for CASSLPLGDTDTQYF. The rearrangement joins TRBV7-3 to TRBJ2-3; a weak D match, TRBD2 (5 bases). Per the germline V gene, CDR1 is SGHTA and CDR2 is FQGTGA. This CDR3 contains 15 residues. V was trimmed by 2 bases and J by 2 bases, leaving 11 bases between them.